Shown below are 13 T cell receptor beta chains from a single sample sequenced in a study of cytomegalovirus exposure and HLA in healthy donors. Primers for the PCR totalled 60 Vbeta and 13 Jbeta. Generated by immunoSEQ multiplex PCR, the TCRdb table keeps only in-frame clones and is missing some. The sample has about 130,000 clones; over 70% are singletons. Sample: PBMCs. All receptors derive from a woman in her thirties or forties in good health and CMV-seropositive.

The chain has TRBV5-5 and TRBJ2-2; tentative D call: TRBD1 (5 bases). The CDR3 loop spans 16 amino acids. Germline assignment: CDR1 SGHKS and CDR2 YYEKEE (reference sequence). Trimming took off 6 bases at V and 6 bases at J, with 21 bases between the two ends. CDR3 residues: CASKLGRTQQAGELFF. The CDR3 coding sequence is TGTGCCAGCAAACTCGGACGGACCCAACAGGCCGGGGAGCTGTTTTTT.

J is TRBJ1-4 and V is TRBV19; 7 bases align to TRBD1. CDR1 is LNHDA, CDR2 SQIVND, per germline (reference sequence). The CDR3 loop spans 14 amino acids. Trimming removed 8 bases from V and 6 bases from J; junction bases left unmatched: 9. The CDR3 DNA reads TGTGCCAGTGAAGCAGACAGGGACGATGAAAAACTGTTTTTT. Translation: CASEADRDDEKLFF. Filled out from reference TRBV19 and TRBJ1-4, the complete variable domain reads DGGITQSPKYLFRKEGQNVTLSCEQNLNHDAMYWYRQDPGQGLRLIYYSQIVNDFQKGDIAEGYSVSREKKESFPLTVTSAQKNPTAFYLCASEADRDDEKLFFGSGTQLSVL.

Worth noting for this clone: The limits of the CDR3 on the DNA are not certain, so only TCRdb's listed CDR3 is given. Other DNA sequences of this sample code for an identical CDR3. This chain connects TRBV28 to TRBJ1-1; TRBD1 is the table's D call, not checked against the DNA. CDR1 and CDR2 (germline): MDHEN, SYDVKM. The CDR3 sequence runs 14 residues, both termini included. CDR3: CASTWGQGAGEAFF.

The chain recombines TRBV5-4 with TRBJ1-2, with D maybe TRBD1 (6 bases). Germline assignment: CDR1 SGHNT and CDR2 YYREEE (reference sequence). The CDR3 runs to 12 residues. V was cut by 5 bases and J by 8 bases, with 13 bases left in between. The CDR3 nucleotides read TGTGCCAGCAGATCTCAGGGGTTCGGCTACACCTTC. Translating gives CASRSQGFGYTF.

This chain connects TRBV6-5 to TRBJ2-7; D is unclear. Trimming stripped 6 bases from V and 3 bases from J, with 15 bases between. CDR3 length: 14 amino acids. Germline assignment: CDR1 MNHEY and CDR2 SVGAGI. CDR3 protein: CASRRSVGVYEQYF. The CDR3 bases are TGTGCCAGCAGGCGGAGCGTTGGAGTCTACGAGCAGTACTTC.

The chain carries TRBV5-8 and TRBJ2-2; D remains ambiguous. The length of the CDR3 is 15 residues. CDR1 and CDR2 from the germline V gene are SGHTS and YDEGEE. Trimming removed 4 bases at V and 5 bases at J, with 15 bases between. The CDR3 here is CASSARRLGTGELFF. CDR3 DNA sequence: TGTGCCAGCAGCGCGCGGAGATTGGGTACCGGGGAGCTGTTTTTT.

This chain links TRBV4-1 with TRBJ2-7; 11 bases map to TRBD2. Germline V gives CDR1 MGHRA, CDR2 YSYEKL. V was pared by 3 bases and J by 4 bases, with 5 bases of the junction left unmatched. CDR3 size: 15 residues. For the CDR3, the DNA is TGCGCCAGCAGCCACAGACTAGCGGGAAAGTACGAGCAGTACTTC. This codes for CASSHRLAGKYEQYF.

For this clone: Additional DNA sequences in this sample encode the identical CDR3. This sequence joins TRBV9 and TRBJ2-7; 12 nucleotides match TRBD2. The CDR3 contains 16 residues. Trimming took 4 bases from V and 3 from J; bases not matched to a gene: 8. In germline, CDR1 is SGDLS, CDR2 YYNGEE. CDR3 sequence: CASSRWTSGAIYEQYF. The CDR3, as DNA: TGTGCCAGCAGCCGGTGGACTAGCGGGGCCATCTACGAGCAGTACTTC.

This clone has only a few counts. This chain connects TRBV7-9 to TRBJ2-1, with a weak D call TRBD1 (5 bases). CDR3 length: 12 residues. The V and J ends lost 1 base and 13 bases respectively, with 11 bases between them. The germline CDR1 and CDR2 sequences are SEHNR and FQNEAQ (reference sequence). Written as DNA, the CDR3 is TGTGCCAGCAGCTTAGAGACAGAATTACAGTTCTTC. Protein product: CASSLETELQFF. The full variable domain, its missing parts supplied by reference TRBV7-9 and TRBJ2-1, is DTGVSQNPRHKITKRGQNVTFRCDPISEHNRLYWYRQTLGQGPEFLTYFQNEAQLEKSRLLSDRFSAERPKGSFSTLEIQRTEQGDSAMYLCASSLETELQFFGPGTRLTVL.

The chain is built from TRBV30 and TRBJ1-2; 9 positions match TRBD1. CDR1 and CDR2 (germline): GTSNPN, SVGIG (reference sequence). Trimming cost V 4 bases and J 1 base; bases outside gene matches: 10. The CDR3 totals 16 residues. This CDR3 is CAWKNRDRASNYGYTF. The CDR3 DNA is TGTGCCTGGAAAAATCGGGACAGGGCAAGTAACTATGGCTACACCTTC.

This clone was seen just once. The chain uses TRBV28 and TRBJ1-5, with D perhaps matching TRBD1 (5 bases). The CDR3 has 15 amino acids. V was pared by 6 bases and J by 4 bases, with 16 bases between. CDR1 MDHEN and CDR2 SYDVKM come from the germline V gene. Here the CDR3 DNA reads TGTGCCAGCAGCCTGGACACCCCCAAGAATCAGCCCCAGCATTTT. This sequence encodes CASSLDTPKNQPQHF. The full variable domain, in which reference TRBV28 and TRBJ1-5 provide the parts outside the CDR3, is DVKVTQSSRYLVKRTGEKVFLECVQDMDHENMFWYRQDPGLGLRLIYFSYDVKMKEKGDIPEGYSVSREKKERFSLILESASTNQTSMYLCASSLDTPKNQPQHFGDGTRLSIL.

This chain connects TRBV6-1 to TRBJ1-1; no clear D gene. The V and J ends lost 4 bases and 1 base respectively, with 19 bases between them. The germline gives CDR1 MNHNS, CDR2 SASEGT. The CDR3 runs to 17 residues. CDR3 nucleotide sequence: TGTGCCAGCAGTGTGGAGGTTCGACGAATTACGAACACTGAAGCTTTCTTT. Amino acids: CASSVEVRRITNTEAFF.

The V call is TRBV4-3, the J call TRBJ2-1; 7 nucleotides line up with TRBD2. V lost 2 bases to trimming and J lost 5 bases; unmatched junction nucleotides: 12. This CDR3 contains 17 residues. Germline V CDR1 and CDR2: LGHNA, YSLEER. The chain's CDR3 is CASSQRGLAGENNEQFF. The CDR3 DNA reads as TGCGCCAGCAGCCAAAGGGGCCTGGCGGGAGAAAACAATGAGCAGTTCTTC.